These 3 T cell receptor beta chains share one sample of origin, sequenced in a study of cytomegalovirus exposure and HLA in healthy donors listed by TCRdb under 2017. Receptors were amplified or captured by the immunoSEQ multiplex PCR assay. What TCRdb holds here is the immuneACCESS table cut down to in-frame rearrangements. Part of the clones is not present; checked against another copy, under half of the missing clones reflect an unresolved V gene, and the others are unexplained. The sample table records 90,000 to 150,000 clones; 70% to 90% of these occur just once. Together, the top ten hold roughly 6.3% of the sample. Sequencing was carried out using PBMCs. Every receptor here comes from a woman under 30 in good health and CMV-seropositive.

V and J are TRBV19 and TRBJ1-2, with D perhaps matching TRBD1 (5 bases). Germline-derived CDR1 and CDR2 are LNHDA and SQIVND (reference sequence). This CDR3 is built from 12 residues. V was shortened by 10 bases and J by 1 base, with 10 bases between the two germline ends. The CDR3 is CATCQGNYGYTF. CDR3 coding DNA: TGTGCCACCTGCCAGGGTAACTATGGCTACACCTTC.

The chain uses TRBV5-5 and TRBJ1-1; D is unclear. Germline CDR1 reads SGHKS; CDR2 reads YYEKEE (reference sequence). The CDR3 is made up of 11 amino acids. The germline V and J ends were trimmed by 2 bases and 4 bases, with 3 bases remaining between them. The CDR3 nucleotides read TGTGCCAGCAGCTTTAGCACTGAAGCTTTCTTT. As protein: CASSFSTEAFF.

CDR3 loop: CASRISRMDTGELFF. CDR3 nucleotide sequence: TGTGCCAGCAGGATTTCGAGGATGGACACCGGGGAGCTGTTTTTT. The rearrangement links TRBV27 to TRBJ2-2; D ambiguous. This CDR3 is built from 15 residues. Trimming took 6 bases from V and 3 from J, leaving 14 bases between them. Germline CDR1 reads MNHEY; CDR2 reads SMNVEV (reference sequence).